The 16 T cell receptor beta chains reported below all come from one sample, sequenced in a study of T cell repertoires in cytomegalovirus infection. In TCRdb, the reads were re-called with MiXCR into one record per CDR3 protein. Of about 400,000 distinct CDR3 sequences in the sample, about 32% were seen once. What these receptors recognize is not known. The specimen comprised cultured PBMCs, sampled from culture after CMV antigen stimulation. These receptors all stem from a human donor in good health (CMV status not recorded). Some clones in this sample may be carry-over from other donors' samples.

This clonotype was observed a single time. The V gene is TRBV25-1, the J gene TRBJ2-7; no clear D. Germline V gene lookup returns CDR1 MGHDK and CDR2 SYGVNS. V lost 6 bases and J 3 bases, leaving 12 bases between the germline ends. This CDR3 is 13 amino acids long. The CDR3 spells CASSVGRGYEQYF. CDR3 bases: TGTGCCAGCAGCGTTGGACGAGGCTACGAGCAGTACTTC.

This clonotype appeared many times. The rearrangement uses TRBV2 and TRBJ1-1; a possible D gene is TRBD1 (6 bases). The V end was cut by 8 bases, the J end by 6 bases, with 10 bases between. The CDR3 loop spans 11 amino acids. CDR1 is SNHLY and CDR2 is FYNNEI in the germline V gene. DNA of the CDR3: TGTGCCAGCGGGGGCTACGCTGAAGCTTTCTTT. This gives the protein CASGGYAEAFF.

This clonotype turned up a few times. V and J are TRBV6-6 and TRBJ2-4, with 12 bases lining up with TRBD2. The V gene end was trimmed by 2 bases and the J gene end by 5 bases; junction bases not matched to a gene: 7. The CDR3 totals 17 residues. CDR1 and CDR2 (germline): MNHNY, SVGAGI (reference sequence). The CDR3 sequence: CASSYPSLAGGQNIQYF. In DNA, the CDR3 is TGTGCCAGCAGTTACCCGTCGCTAGCGGGAGGGCAAAACATTCAGTACTTC.

This clonotype has a single count. V gene TRBV4-1 combines with J gene TRBJ2-6; possibly TRBD1 for D (6 bases). Per the germline V gene, CDR1 is MGHRA and CDR2 is YSYEKL. The V end was cut by 3 bases, the J end by 1 base, with 10 bases between. The CDR3 sequence is 16 residues long. CDR3 coding DNA: TGCGCCAGCAGCCACTGGACAGCGTCTGGGGCCAACGTCCTGACTTTC. This codes for CASSHWTASGANVLTF.

The V and J genes are TRBV5-1 and TRBJ2-2; D is perhaps TRBD1 or TRBD2 (5 bases each). The CDR3 has 16 residues. The germline gives CDR1 SGHRS, CDR2 YFSETQ. V lost 0 bases, J lost 3 bases, and 12 bases lay in between. CDR3 region: CASSLARQGDTGELFF. Here the CDR3 DNA reads TGCGCCAGCAGCTTGGCTCGGCAGGGAGACACCGGGGAGCTGTTTTTT.

The chain combines TRBV11-2 with TRBJ2-5; 7 bases align to TRBD1. Germline V gene data show CDR1 as SGHAT and CDR2 as FQNNGV. This CDR3 is 17 amino acids long. The trim removed 3 bases at V and 4 bases at J, leaving 14 bases unmatched. CDR3 DNA: TGTGCCAGCAGCTTGCGGCTCGGGACAGTCTCCGGAGAGACCCAGTACTTC. The encoded protein is CASSLRLGTVSGETQYF.

The rearrangement uses TRBV6-8 and TRBJ1-4; D is unresolved. The CDR3 extends over 14 amino acids. Germline lookup yields CDR1 MNHGY and CDR2 SAAAGT. V shed 6 bases and J shed 4 bases, with 12 bases lying between them. CDR3 protein: CASSQRDHNEKLFF. Written as DNA, the CDR3 is TGTGCCAGCAGCCAGAGAGACCATAATGAAAAACTGTTTTTT.

This clonotype has a handful of counts. The rearrangement uses TRBV7-2 and TRBJ2-3, with D perhaps matching TRBD1 (6 bases). The CDR3 runs to 15 residues. Per the germline V gene, CDR1 is SGHTA and CDR2 is FQGNSA. Trimming shortened V by 4 bases and J by 1 base, and 12 bases separated the two germline ends. In DNA form, the CDR3 reads TGTGCCAGCAGCTCTGCTGAGGGGGGCACAGATACGCAGTATTTT. This encodes CASSSAEGGTDTQYF.

J is TRBJ2-1 and V is TRBV6-5; 8 bases fit TRBD1. The germline V gene encodes CDR1 MNHEY and CDR2 SVGAGI. J gave up 5 bases and V 5 bases, and 11 bases lay outside the gene matches. The CDR3 length is 16 residues. The chain's CDR3 is CASSPGGQGAHNEQFF. The CDR3 nucleotides are TGTGCCAGCAGTCCCGGGGGTCAGGGGGCCCACAATGAGCAGTTCTTC.

This clonotype has a count of ten or more. The genes are TRBV7-2 and TRBJ1-2, with 7 nucleotides matching TRBD1. Per the germline V gene, CDR1 is SGHTA and CDR2 is FQGNSA. This CDR3 has 13 residues. J lost 2 bases, V lost 5 bases, and 2 bases had no gene match. CDR3 region: CASSQGQNYGYTF. CDR3 coding DNA: TGTGCCAGCAGCCAGGGACAGAACTATGGCTACACCTTC.

V is TRBV7-9 and J is TRBJ2-1; D unresolved. Germline-derived CDR1 and CDR2 are SEHNR and FQNEAQ (reference sequence). Trimming left V 1 base short and J 2 bases short, with 6 bases between. CDR3 length: 14 amino acids. CDR3 in amino acids: CASSLVTPYNEQFF. The CDR3, as DNA: TGTGCCAGCAGCTTAGTAACCCCCTACAATGAGCAGTTCTTC.

CDR3 residues: CATSTSGSIFYNEQFF. As DNA, the CDR3 is TGTGCCACCAGCACTAGCGGGAGCATTTTTTACAATGAGCAGTTCTTC. V gene TRBV15 combines with J gene TRBJ2-1; 10 bases are shared with TRBD2. Germline loops: CDR1 LNHNV, CDR2 YYDKDF (reference sequence). The CDR3 is made up of 16 amino acids. The V segment lost 4 bases and the J segment 4 bases; nucleotides outside the gene matches: 7.

J is TRBJ2-1 and V is TRBV5-6, with D maybe TRBD2 (6 bases). Per the germline V gene, CDR1 is SGHDT and CDR2 is YYEEEE. The CDR3 covers 20 residues. V shed 0 bases and J shed 0 bases, with 22 bases lying between them. CDR3: CASSLGGPSVGLSSYNEQFF. The CDR3 nucleotides read TGTGCCAGCAGCTTGGGTGGGCCTAGCGTCGGATTAAGCTCCTACAATGAGCAGTTCTTC.

The V call is TRBV6-2 or TRBV6-3, the J call TRBJ2-1; weak D call: TRBD2 (5 bases). Germline CDR1 is MNHEY and CDR2 is SVGEGT. V shed 6 bases and J shed 0 bases, with 12 bases lying between them. The CDR3 is 15 residues long. This CDR3 is CASSNSDSSYNEQFF. The CDR3 nucleotides are TGTGCCAGCAGCAATAGCGATAGCTCCTACAATGAGCAGTTCTTC.

The V and J genes are TRBV19 and TRBJ1-5; D is ambiguous. V lost 1 base to trimming and J lost 0 bases, with 7 bases between them. This CDR3 is 15 amino acids long. From germline, CDR1 is LNHDA and CDR2 SQIVND (reference sequence). The CDR3 sequence is CASSIGVFSNQPQHF. The DNA of the CDR3 is TGTGCCAGTAGTATAGGAGTTTTTAGCAATCAGCCCCAGCATTTT.

This clonotype showed up just once. The V call is TRBV18, the J call TRBJ2-1; 14 bases agree with TRBD2. The germline gives CDR1 KGHSH, CDR2 LQKENI. The CDR3 extends over 18 amino acids. V gave up 1 base and J gave up 8 bases; unmatched junction bases: 10. CDR3 protein: CASSPLPPGTSGSDEQFF. The CDR3, as DNA: TGTGCCAGCTCACCACTTCCTCCGGGGACTAGCGGGAGCGATGAGCAGTTCTTC.